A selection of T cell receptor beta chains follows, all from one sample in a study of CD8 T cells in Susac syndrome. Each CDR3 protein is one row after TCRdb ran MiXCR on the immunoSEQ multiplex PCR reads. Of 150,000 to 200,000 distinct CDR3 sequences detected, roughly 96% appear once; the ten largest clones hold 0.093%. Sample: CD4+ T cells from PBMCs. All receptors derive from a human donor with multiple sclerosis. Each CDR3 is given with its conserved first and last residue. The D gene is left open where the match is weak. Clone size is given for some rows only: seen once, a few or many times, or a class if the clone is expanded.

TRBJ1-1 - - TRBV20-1 CSATDSGTEAFF TGCAGTGCGACAGACTCCGGGACAGAAGCTTTCTTT
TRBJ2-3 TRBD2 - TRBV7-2 CASSVLGGRADTQYF TGTGCCAGCAGCGTCCTGGGAGGGCGGGCAGATACGCAGTATTTT
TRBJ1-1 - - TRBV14 CASSQDQGRRAFF TGTGCCAGCAGCCAAGATCAGGGCCGGAGGGCTTTCTTT
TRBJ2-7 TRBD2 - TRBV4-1 CASSQGERSGAYEQYF TGCGCCAGCAGCCAAGGTGAGAGGAGCGGGGCCTACGAGCAGTACTTC
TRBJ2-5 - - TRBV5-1 CASSFGPGVETQYF TGCGCCAGCAGCTTCGGACCGGGGGTAGAGACCCAGTACTTC
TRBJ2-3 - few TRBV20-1 CSASGGSTDTQYF TGCAGTGCTTCTGGGGGGAGCACGGATACGCAGTATTTT
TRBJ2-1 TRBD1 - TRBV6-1 CASSERDRSRVQFF TGTGCCAGCAGTGAAAGGGACAGGTCCCGGGTCCAGTTCTTC
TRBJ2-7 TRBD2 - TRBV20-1 CSARAISGKGSYEQYF TGCAGTGCTAGAGCCATTAGCGGGAAGGGCTCCTACGAGCAGTACTTC
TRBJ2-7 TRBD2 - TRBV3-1 CASSHLAGDPAEQYF TGTGCCAGCAGCCATCTAGCGGGAGACCCCGCCGAGCAGTACTTC
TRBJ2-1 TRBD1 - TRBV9 CASSSRRLQGEDEQFF TGTGCCAGCAGCTCCCGACGTCTACAGGGGGAGGATGAGCAGTTCTTC
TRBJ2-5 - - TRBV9 CASSVAGGGETQYF TGTGCCAGCAGCGTAGCGGGGGGCGGGGAGACCCAGTACTTC
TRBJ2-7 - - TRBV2 CASSDYEQYF TGTGCCAGTTCAGACTACGAGCAGTACTTC
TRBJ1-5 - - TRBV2 CASSVTNQPQHF TGTGCCAGCAGTGTGACAAATCAGCCCCAGCATTTT
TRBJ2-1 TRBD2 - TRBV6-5 CASSYSAGLAGDNEQFF TGTGCCAGCAGTTACTCAGCGGGACTAGCGGGAGACAATGAGCAGTTCTTC
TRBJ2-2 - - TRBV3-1 CASSQGQPGELFF TGTGCCAGCAGCCAAGGGCAGCCCGGGGAGCTGTTTTTT
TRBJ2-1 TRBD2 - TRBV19 CASSIRLAGEQFF TGTGCCAGTAGTATACGGCTAGCGGGAGAGCAGTTCTTC
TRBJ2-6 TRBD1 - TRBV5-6 CASSLPGTGTSGANVLTF TGTGCCAGCAGCTTGCCCGGGACAGGGACTTCTGGGGCCAACGTCCTGACTTTC
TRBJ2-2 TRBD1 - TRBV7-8 CASSAGQGPTGELFF TGTGCCAGCTCGGCGGGACAGGGCCCCACCGGGGAGCTGTTTTTT
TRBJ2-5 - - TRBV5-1 CASSLPTGTEETQYF TGCGCCAGCAGCTTGCCGACCGGGACCGAAGAGACCCAGTACTTC
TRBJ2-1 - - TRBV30 CAWLVGFDEQFF TGTGCCTGGCTAGTTGGCTTCGATGAGCAGTTCTTC
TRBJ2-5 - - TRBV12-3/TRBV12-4 CASRIGTPGETQYF TGTGCCAGCAGGATCGGGACTCCTGGGGAGACCCAGTACTTC
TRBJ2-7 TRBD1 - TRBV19 CASRDRAYEQYF TGTGCCAGCCGGGACAGGGCCTACGAGCAGTACTTC
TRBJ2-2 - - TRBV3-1 CASSQDTVGSGELFF TGTGCCAGCAGCCAAGATACGGTCGGGTCCGGGGAGCTGTTTTTT
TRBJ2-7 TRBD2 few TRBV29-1 CSVGDYYEQYF TGCAGCGTTGGGGACTACTACGAGCAGTACTTC
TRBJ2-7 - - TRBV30 CAWNGPGQGYEQYF TGTGCCTGGAATGGCCCGGGGCAGGGCTACGAGCAGTACTTC
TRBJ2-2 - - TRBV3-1 CASSHSGRELFF TGTGCCAGCAGCCACAGCGGGCGGGAGCTGTTTTTT
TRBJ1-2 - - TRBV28 CASRGSSNYGYTF TGTGCCTCAAGGGGCAGCTCTAACTATGGCTACACCTTC
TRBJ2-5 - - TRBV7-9 CASSRSIGETQYF TGTGCCAGCAGCCGTAGCATAGGAGAGACCCAGTACTTC
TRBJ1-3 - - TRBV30 CAWSKGSVDTIYF TGTGCCTGGAGTAAAGGATCTGTAGACACCATATATTTT
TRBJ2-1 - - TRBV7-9 CASSLYLNEQFF TGTGCCAGCAGCCTATACCTCAATGAGCAGTTCTTC
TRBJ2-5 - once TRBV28 CASKLPSEETQYF TGTGCCAGCAAGCTGCCCAGCGAAGAGACCCAGTACTTC
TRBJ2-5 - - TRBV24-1 CATSDLQGETQYF TGTGCCACCAGTGATTTGCAGGGGGAGACCCAGTACTTC
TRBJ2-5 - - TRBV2 CASSEQTLGGETQYF TGTGCCAGCAGTGAACAAACTCTCGGGGGAGAGACCCAGTACTTC
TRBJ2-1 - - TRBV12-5 CASGLPLSEQFF TGTGCTAGTGGTTTACCTCTATCTGAGCAGTTCTTC
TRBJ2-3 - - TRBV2 CASSLTTTGDTQYF TGTGCCAGCAGTTTAACGACGACCGGAGATACGCAGTATTTT
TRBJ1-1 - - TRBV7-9 CASSLARAALNTEAFF TGTGCCAGCAGCTTAGCTAGGGCAGCCCTGAACACTGAAGCTTTCTTT
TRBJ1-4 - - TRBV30 CASNPGDGEKLFF TGTGCCTCAAACCCGGGGGATGGTGAAAAACTGTTTTTT
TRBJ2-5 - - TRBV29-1 CSVDYIGRGWETQYF TGCAGCGTTGACTATATCGGACGGGGATGGGAGACCCAGTACTTC
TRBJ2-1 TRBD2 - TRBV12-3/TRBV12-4 CASSLGNRAGAYNEQFF TGTGCCAGCAGTTTAGGTAATAGGGCGGGGGCCTACAATGAGCAGTTCTTC
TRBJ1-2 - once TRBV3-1 CASSQLSVHGYTF TGTGCCAGCAGCCAACTGAGTGTCCATGGCTACACCTTC
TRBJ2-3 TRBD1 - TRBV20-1 CSAREGTGTDTQYF TGCAGTGCTAGAGAGGGGACAGGCACAGATACGCAGTATTTT
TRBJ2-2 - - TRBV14 CASRPSGTGELFF TGTGCCAGCCGGCCCTCGGGGACCGGGGAGCTGTTTTTT
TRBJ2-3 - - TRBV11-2 CASSSQVYDTQYF TGTGCCAGCAGTTCTCAGGTGTATGATACGCAGTATTTT
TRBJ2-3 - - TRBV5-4 CALGTSTTDTQYF TGTGCCCTGGGGACCTCTACCACAGATACGCAGTATTTT
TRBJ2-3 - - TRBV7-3 CASSLTSSGYDTQYF TGTGCCAGCAGCTTAACTAGCTCGGGTTACGATACGCAGTATTTT
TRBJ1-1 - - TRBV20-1 CSAAGGNTEAFF TGCAGTGCCGCTGGGGGGAACACTGAAGCTTTCTTT
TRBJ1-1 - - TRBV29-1 CSARTVEAFF TGCAGCGCGAGGACAGTCGAAGCTTTCTTT
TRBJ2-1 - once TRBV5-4 CASSLVLADEQFF TGTGCCAGCAGCTTGGTGCTAGCCGATGAGCAGTTCTTC
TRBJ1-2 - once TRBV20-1 CRRSSNYGYTF TGCAGGAGAAGTTCTAACTATGGCTACACCTTC
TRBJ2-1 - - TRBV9 CASSLYLHNEQFF TGTGCCAGCAGCCTCTATCTCCACAATGAGCAGTTCTTC
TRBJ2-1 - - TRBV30 CAWSRGRDEQFF TGTGCCTGGAGTAGAGGGCGTGATGAGCAGTTCTTC